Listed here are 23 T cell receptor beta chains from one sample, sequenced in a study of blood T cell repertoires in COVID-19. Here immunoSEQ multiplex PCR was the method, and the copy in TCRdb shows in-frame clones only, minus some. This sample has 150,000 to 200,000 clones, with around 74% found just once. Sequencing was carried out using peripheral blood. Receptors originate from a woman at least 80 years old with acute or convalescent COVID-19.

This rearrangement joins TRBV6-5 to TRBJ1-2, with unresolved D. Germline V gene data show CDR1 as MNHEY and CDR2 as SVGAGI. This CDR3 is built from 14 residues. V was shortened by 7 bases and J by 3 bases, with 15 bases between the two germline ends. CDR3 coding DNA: TGTGCCAGCAACTACCATCCGGAATACTATGGCTACACCTTC. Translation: CASNYHPEYYGYTF.

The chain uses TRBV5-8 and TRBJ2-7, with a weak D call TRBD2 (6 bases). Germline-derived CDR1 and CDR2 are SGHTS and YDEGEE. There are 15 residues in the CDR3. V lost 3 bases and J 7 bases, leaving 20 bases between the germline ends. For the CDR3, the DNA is TGTGCCAGCAGCTCCTCCGGGACTTGGGGGGAAGAGCAGTACTTC. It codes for CASSSSGTWGEEQYF. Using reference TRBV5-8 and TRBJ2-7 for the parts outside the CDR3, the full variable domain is EAGVTQSPTHLIKTRGQQATLRCSPISGHTSVYWYQQALGLGLQFLLWYDEGEERNRGNFPPRFSGRQFPNYSSELNVNALELEDSALYLCASSSSGTWGEEQYFGPGTRLTVT.

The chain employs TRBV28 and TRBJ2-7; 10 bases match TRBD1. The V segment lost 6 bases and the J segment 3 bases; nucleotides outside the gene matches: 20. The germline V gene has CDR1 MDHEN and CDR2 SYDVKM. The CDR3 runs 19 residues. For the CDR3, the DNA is TGTGCCAGCAGCCCAATCGGGACAGGGGCCCATCTAGGTTACTACGAGCAGTACTTC. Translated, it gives CASSPIGTGAHLGYYEQYF. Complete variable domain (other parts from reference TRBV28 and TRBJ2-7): DVKVTQSSRYLVKRTGEKVFLECVQDMDHENMFWYRQDPGLGLRLIYFSYDVKMKEKGDIPEGYSVSREKKERFSLILESASTNQTSMYLCASSPIGTGAHLGYYEQYFGPGTRLTVT.

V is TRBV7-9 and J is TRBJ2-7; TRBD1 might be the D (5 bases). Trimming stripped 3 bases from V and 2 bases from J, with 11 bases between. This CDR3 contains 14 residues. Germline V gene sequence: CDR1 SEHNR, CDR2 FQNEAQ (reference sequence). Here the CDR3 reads CASSLGRGAYEQYF. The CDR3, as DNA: TGTGCCAGCAGCTTGGGGCGAGGTGCCTACGAGCAGTACTTC.

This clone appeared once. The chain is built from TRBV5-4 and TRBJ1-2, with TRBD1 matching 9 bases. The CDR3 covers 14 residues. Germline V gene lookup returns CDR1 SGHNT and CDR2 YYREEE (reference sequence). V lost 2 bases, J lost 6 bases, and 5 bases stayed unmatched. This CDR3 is CASSLPTGGDGYTF. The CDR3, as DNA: TGTGCCAGCAGCTTACCGACAGGGGGAGATGGCTACACCTTC.

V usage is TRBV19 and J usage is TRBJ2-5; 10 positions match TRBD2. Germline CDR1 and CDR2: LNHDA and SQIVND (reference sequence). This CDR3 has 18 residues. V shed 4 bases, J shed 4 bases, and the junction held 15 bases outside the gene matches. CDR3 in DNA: TGTGCCAGTAGTAGACAGGGGATGGGACTAGCGTTAGGAGAGACCCAGTACTTC. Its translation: CASSRQGMGLALGETQYF.

CDR3 nucleotide sequence: TGTGCCAGCAGTTATTCTAGCGGGGTGAGCACCGGGGAGCTGTTTTTT. Residues: CASSYSSGVSTGELFF. V gene TRBV5-8 combines with J gene TRBJ2-2; 9 nucleotides agree with TRBD2. The junction had 9 bases not matched to a gene; V was cut back by 5 bases and J by 4 bases. This CDR3 is 16 amino acids long. Germline V CDR1 and CDR2: SGHTS, YDEGEE.

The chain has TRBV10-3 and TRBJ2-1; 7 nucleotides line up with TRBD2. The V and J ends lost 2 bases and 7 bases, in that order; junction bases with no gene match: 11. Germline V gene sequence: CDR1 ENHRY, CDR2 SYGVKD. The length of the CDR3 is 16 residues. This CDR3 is CAISERGSGSFNEQFF. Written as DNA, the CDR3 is TGTGCCATCAGTGAGAGGGGTAGCGGGTCTTTTAATGAGCAGTTCTTC.

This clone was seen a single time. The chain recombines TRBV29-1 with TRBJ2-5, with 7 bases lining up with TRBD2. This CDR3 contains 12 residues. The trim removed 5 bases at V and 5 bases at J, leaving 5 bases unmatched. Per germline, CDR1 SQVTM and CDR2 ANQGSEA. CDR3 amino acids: CSVFGSGETQYF. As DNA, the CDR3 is TGCAGCGTTTTTGGTAGCGGGGAGACCCAGTACTTC.

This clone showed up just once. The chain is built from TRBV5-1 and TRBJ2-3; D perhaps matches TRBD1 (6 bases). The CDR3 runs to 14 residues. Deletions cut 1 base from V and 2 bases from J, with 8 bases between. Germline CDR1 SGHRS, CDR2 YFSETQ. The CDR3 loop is CASSLQGYTDTQYF. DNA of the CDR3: TGCGCCAGCAGCTTGCAGGGGTACACAGATACGCAGTATTTT.

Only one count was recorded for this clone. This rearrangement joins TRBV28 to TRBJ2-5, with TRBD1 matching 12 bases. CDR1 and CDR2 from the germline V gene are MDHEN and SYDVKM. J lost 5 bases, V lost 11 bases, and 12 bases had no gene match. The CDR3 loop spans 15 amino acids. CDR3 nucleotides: TGTGCCGGATCCCGGGACAGGGGGCGCATTGAGACCCAGTACTTC. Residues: CAGSRDRGRIETQYF.

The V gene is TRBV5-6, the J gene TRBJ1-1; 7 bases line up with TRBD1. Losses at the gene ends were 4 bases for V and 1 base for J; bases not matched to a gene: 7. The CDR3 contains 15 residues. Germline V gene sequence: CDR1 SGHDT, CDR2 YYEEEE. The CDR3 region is CASSPWTGRNTEAFF. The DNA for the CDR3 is TGTGCCAGCAGCCCGTGGACAGGTCGGAACACTGAAGCTTTCTTT.

CDR3 loop: CASSEGGPNSPLHF. The CDR3 coding sequence is TGTGCCAGCAGTGAAGGTGGCCCCAATTCACCCCTCCACTTT. J is TRBJ1-6 and V is TRBV2; D not certain. The V gene's germline CDR1 is SNHLY and CDR2 FYNNEI. Trimming took 1 base from V and 7 from J, leaving 8 bases between them. This CDR3 has 14 amino acids. Supplemented by reference TRBV2 and TRBJ1-6, the full variable domain reads EPEVTQTPSHQVTQMGQEVILRCVPISNHLYFYWYRQILGQKVEFLVSFYNNEISEKSEIFDDQFSVERPDGSNFTLKIRSTKLEDSAMYFCASSEGGPNSPLHFGNGTRLTVT.

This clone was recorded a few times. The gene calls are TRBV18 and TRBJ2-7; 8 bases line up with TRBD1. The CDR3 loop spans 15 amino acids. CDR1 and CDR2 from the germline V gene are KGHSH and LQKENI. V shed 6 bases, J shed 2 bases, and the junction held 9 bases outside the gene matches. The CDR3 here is CASSLTGGTAYEQYF. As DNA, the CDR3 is TGTGCCAGCTCGCTAACAGGGGGAACGGCCTACGAGCAGTACTTC.

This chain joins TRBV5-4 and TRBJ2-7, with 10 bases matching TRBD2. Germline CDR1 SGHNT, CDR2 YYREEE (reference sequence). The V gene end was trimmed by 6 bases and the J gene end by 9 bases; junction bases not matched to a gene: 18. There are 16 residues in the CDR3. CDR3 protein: CASTRGGPSGSQGQYF. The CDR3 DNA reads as TGTGCCAGCACAAGGGGCGGGCCTAGCGGGAGTCAAGGGCAGTACTTC.

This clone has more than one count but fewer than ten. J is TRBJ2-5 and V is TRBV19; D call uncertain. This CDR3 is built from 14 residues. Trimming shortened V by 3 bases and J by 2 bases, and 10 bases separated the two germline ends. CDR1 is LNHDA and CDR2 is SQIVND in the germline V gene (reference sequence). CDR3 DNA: TGTGCCAGTAGTATCTCGCAGGCACAAGAGACCCAGTACTTC. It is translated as CASSISQAQETQYF.

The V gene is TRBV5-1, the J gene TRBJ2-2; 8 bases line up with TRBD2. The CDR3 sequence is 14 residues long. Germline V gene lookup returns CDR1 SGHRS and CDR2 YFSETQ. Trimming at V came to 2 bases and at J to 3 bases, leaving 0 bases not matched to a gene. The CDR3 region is CASSLLADTGELFF. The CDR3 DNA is TGCGCCAGCAGCTTACTAGCGGACACCGGGGAGCTGTTTTTT.

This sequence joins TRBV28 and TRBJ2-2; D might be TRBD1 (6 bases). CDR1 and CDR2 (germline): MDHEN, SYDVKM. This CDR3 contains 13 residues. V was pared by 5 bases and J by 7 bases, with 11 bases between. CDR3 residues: CASSPGQHGELFF. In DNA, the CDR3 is TGTGCCAGCAGTCCCGGACAGCACGGGGAGCTGTTTTTT.

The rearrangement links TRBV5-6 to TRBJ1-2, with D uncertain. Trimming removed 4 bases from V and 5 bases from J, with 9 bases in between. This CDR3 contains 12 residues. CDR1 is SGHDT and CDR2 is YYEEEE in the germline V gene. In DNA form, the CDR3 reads TGTGCCAGCAGCCCCGGGGAGTATGGCTACACCTTC. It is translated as CASSPGEYGYTF.

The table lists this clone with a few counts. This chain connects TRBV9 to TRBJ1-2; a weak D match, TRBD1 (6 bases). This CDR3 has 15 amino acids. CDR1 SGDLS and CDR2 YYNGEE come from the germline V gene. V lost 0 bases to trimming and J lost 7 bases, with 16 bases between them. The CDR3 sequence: CASSVAPRTGFGYTF. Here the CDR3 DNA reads TGTGCCAGCAGCGTAGCTCCACGAACAGGGTTTGGCTACACCTTC.

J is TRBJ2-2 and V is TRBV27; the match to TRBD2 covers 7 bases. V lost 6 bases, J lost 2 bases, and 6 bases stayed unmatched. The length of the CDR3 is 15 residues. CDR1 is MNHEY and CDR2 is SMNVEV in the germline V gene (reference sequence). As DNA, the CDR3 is TGTGCCAGCAGCCTGGGACTACTAAACACCGGGGAGCTGTTTTTT. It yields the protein CASSLGLLNTGELFF.

The CDR3 DNA is TGTGCCAGCAGCTTAGAGCTGTCTTCTAATGAAAAACTGTTTTTT. Amino acid sequence: CASSLELSSNEKLFF. The V and J genes are TRBV7-6 and TRBJ1-4; the D is unclear. In germline, CDR1 is SGHVS, CDR2 FNYEAQ. The CDR3 loop spans 15 amino acids. V lost 1 base and J 3 bases, leaving 9 bases between the germline ends.

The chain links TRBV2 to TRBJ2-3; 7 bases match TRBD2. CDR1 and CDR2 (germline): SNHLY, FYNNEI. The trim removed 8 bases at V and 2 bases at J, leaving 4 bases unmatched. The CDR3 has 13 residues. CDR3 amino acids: CASGGGNTDTQYF. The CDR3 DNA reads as TGTGCCAGCGGGGGAGGGAACACAGATACGCAGTATTTT.